This TCR beta chain appears in the sequencing data of a study of T cell repertoires in cytomegalovirus infection. Overall study results and limits: The response measured ex vivo was dominated by TCR beta clonotypes (HLA-C-restricted and CMV-specific).

The germline V gene has CDR1 SNHLY and CDR2 FYNNEI. With V trimmed by 6 bases and J by 6 bases, 11 bases remained unmatched. The CDR3 is 15 amino acids. About this clonotype: Antigen: not known.

A single record per CDR3 protein comes from TCRdb applying MiXCR to the reads. The sample contains roughly 500,000 distinct CDR3 sequences, under 55% of which appear only once. The gene calls are TRBV2 and TRBJ2-1; 7 bases are a match to TRBD1. Sequenced here: cultured PBMCs, sampled from culture after CMV antigen stimulation. This TCR was sampled from a human donor in good health (CMV status not recorded). Some clones in this sample may be carry-over from other donors' samples. The CDR3 sequence is CASRPTGTVLNEQFF. In DNA form, the CDR3 reads TGTGCCAGCAGACCGACCGGGACAGTGCTCAATGAGCAGTTCTTC.